This TCR beta chain stems from a study of blood T cells in healthy people across ages. Across the study: Template switching picked up about one barcoded beta molecule for each two T cells. Findings of the study overall: Reliance upon unsorted PBMCs precluded definitive naive versus antigen-experienced comparison. Donors of long life had a larger count of naive CD4+ cells and greater diversity than aged donors.

For this clonotype: Antigen specificity is unknown.

Next came a second PCR, run for about 6 to 11 cycles, which used a sample-barcoded 5' primer along with a J-beta primer mix. TCRdb analysed the 5' RACE reads with MiXCR anew, one entry per CDR3 protein. The sample has more than 1.4 million distinct CDR3 sequences, approximately 42% seen once. Total RNA, at least 6 micrograms per sample, came from PBMCs. CDR1 SGHDN and CDR2 FVKESK come from the germline V gene. The CDR3 has 17 residues. J lost 6 bases, V lost 1 base, and 8 bases had no gene match. Sequenced sample: blood. The V gene is TRBV14, the J gene TRBJ2-1; 11 nucleotides line up with TRBD2. This clonotype was sampled from a woman aged 18-29 years in good health. As DNA, the CDR3 is TGTGCCAGCAGCCAAGTAAATTTCGGGACTAGCGGCAATGAGCAGTTCTTC. Amino acid sequence: CASSQVNFGTSGNEQFF.